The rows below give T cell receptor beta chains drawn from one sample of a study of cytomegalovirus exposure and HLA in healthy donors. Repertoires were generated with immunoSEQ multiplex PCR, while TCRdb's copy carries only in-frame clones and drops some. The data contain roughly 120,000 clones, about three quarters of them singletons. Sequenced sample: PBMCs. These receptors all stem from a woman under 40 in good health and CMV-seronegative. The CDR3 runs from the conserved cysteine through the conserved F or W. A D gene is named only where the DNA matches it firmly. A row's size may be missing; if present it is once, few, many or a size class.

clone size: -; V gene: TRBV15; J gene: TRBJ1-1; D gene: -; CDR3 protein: CATSRGRVNTEAFF; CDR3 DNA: TGTGCCACCAGCAGAGGGAGGGTGAACACTGAAGCTTTCTTT
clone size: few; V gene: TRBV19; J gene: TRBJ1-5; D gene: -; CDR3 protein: CASSWGERVNQPQHF; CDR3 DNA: TGTGCCAGTAGTTGGGGGGAGAGGGTAAATCAGCCCCAGCATTTT
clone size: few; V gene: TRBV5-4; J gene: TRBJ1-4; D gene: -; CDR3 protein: CASSLAPGNEKLFF; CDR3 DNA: TGTGCCAGCAGCTTGGCTCCGGGTAATGAAAAACTGTTTTTT
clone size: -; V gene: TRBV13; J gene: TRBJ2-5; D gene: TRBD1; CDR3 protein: CASSEGTGQETQYF; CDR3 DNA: TGTGCCAGCAGCGAAGGGACAGGGCAAGAGACCCAGTACTTC
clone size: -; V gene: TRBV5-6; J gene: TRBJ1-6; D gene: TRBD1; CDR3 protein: CASSGGDRLYSPLHF; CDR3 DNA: TGTGCCAGCAGCGGGGGGGACAGGCTGTATTCACCCCTCCACTTT
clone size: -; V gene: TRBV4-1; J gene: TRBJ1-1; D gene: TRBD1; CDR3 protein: CASSQAPGGLTEAFF; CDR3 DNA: TGCGCCAGCAGCCAAGCGCCAGGGGGCTTGACTGAAGCTTTCTTT
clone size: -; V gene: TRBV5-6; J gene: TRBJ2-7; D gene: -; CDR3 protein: CASSFLAQPYEQYF; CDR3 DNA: TGTGCCAGCAGCTTCCTAGCCCAGCCTTACGAGCAGTACTTC
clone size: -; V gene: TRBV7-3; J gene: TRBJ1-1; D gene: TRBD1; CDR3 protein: CASGATGGTEAFF; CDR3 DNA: TGTGCCAGCGGGGCCACAGGGGGCACTGAAGCTTTCTTT
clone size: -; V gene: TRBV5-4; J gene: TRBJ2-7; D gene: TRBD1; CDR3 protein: CASSLQGASYEQYF; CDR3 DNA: TGTGCCAGCAGCTTGCAGGGGGCATCATACGAGCAGTACTTC
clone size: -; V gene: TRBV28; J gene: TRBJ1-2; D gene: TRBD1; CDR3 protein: CASSLAQGWGYGYTF; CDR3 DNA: TGTGCCAGCAGTCTAGCACAGGGGTGGGGCTATGGCTACACCTTC
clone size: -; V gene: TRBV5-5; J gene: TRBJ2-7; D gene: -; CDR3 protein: CASSPGEGRGLYEQYF; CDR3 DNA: TGTGCCAGCAGCCCCGGGGAGGGCAGGGGGCTCTACGAGCAGTACTTC
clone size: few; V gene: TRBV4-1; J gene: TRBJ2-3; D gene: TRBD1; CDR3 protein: CASRLPGQGKDTQYF; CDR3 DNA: TGCGCCAGCAGACTCCCGGGACAGGGGAAAGATACGCAGTATTTT
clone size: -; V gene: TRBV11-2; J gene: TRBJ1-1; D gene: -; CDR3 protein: CASSLAVYTEAFF; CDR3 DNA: TGTGCCAGCAGCTTAGCTGTATACACTGAAGCTTTCTTT
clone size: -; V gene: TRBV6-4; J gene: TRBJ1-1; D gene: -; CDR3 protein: CASRGGPDTEAFF; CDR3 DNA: TGTGCCAGCAGGGGGGGACCGGACACTGAAGCTTTCTTT
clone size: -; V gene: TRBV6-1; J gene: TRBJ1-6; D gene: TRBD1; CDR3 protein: CASSEGTGGNSPLHF; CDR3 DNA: TGTGCCAGCAGTGAAGGGACAGGTGGCAATTCACCCCTCCACTTT
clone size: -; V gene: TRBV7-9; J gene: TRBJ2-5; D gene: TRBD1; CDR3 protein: CASSLAATGEQETQYF; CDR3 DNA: TGTGCCAGCAGCTTAGCAGCGACAGGGGAGCAAGAGACCCAGTACTTC
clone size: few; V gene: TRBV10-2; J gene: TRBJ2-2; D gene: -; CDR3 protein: CASSESRLQHRGAVF; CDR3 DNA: TGCGCCAGCAGTGAGTCGCGACTCCAACACCGGGGAGCTGTTTTT
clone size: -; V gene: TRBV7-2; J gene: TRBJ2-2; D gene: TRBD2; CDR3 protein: CASSLKPSGGVNTGELFF; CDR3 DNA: TGTGCCAGCAGCTTAAAACCTAGCGGGGGTGTGAACACCGGGGAGCTGTTTTTT